A selection of T cell receptor beta chains follows, all from one sample in a study of T cell responses to AZD1222 COVID-19 vaccine. The table came from immunoSEQ multiplex PCR; TCRdb's copy has only in-frame clones and leaves some out. The sample has about 140,000 clones, approximately 90% seen once; the top ten hold 1.3% to 1.5%. The material was peripheral blood, obtained on day 0 of AZD1222 vaccination. These receptors were taken from an adult in good health. CDR3s include the opening cysteine and the closing phenylalanine or tryptophan. A D gene is named only where the DNA matches it firmly. The size of a clone is reported for some rows only, either as once, few or many, or as a class for expanded clones.

D: -; J: TRBJ2-7; V: TRBV9; size: -; DNA: TGTGCCAGCAGCGTAGCGGGGGCGGCAGACTACGAGCAGTACTTC; CDR3: CASSVAGAADYEQYF
D: -; J: TRBJ2-2; V: TRBV11-2; size: -; DNA: TGTGCCAGCAGCCCCGGTCGCACCGGGGAGCTGTTTTTT; CDR3: CASSPGRTGELFF
D: TRBD1; J: TRBJ1-2; V: TRBV18; size: -; DNA: TGTGCCAGCTCGTCGGACAGGAACTATGGCTACACCTTC; CDR3: CASSSDRNYGYTF
D: -; J: TRBJ2-2; V: TRBV29-1; size: -; DNA: TGCAGCGTTGAAGTCGAGGGGGCGGGGGCCGGGGAGCTGTTTTTT; CDR3: CSVEVEGAGAGELFF
D: -; J: TRBJ1-2; V: TRBV3-1/TRBV3-2; size: -; DNA: TGTGCCAGCAGCCATACTACGGGGGGTCGCGGCTACACCTTC; CDR3: CASSHTTGGRGYTF
D: -; J: TRBJ1-2; V: TRBV7-9; size: -; DNA: TGTGCCAGCAGCTCACAGGGTCGTTCCGGCTACACCTTC; CDR3: CASSSQGRSGYTF
D: TRBD2; J: TRBJ2-3; V: TRBV10-3; size: -; DNA: TGTGCCATCAGTGAGTCAGCGGGAGGGGGCACAGATACGCAGTATTTT; CDR3: CAISESAGGGTDTQYF
D: -; J: TRBJ1-2; V: TRBV14; size: -; DNA: TGTGCCAGCAGCCAAGATAGGTCGGGGTGGCGTGGCTACACCTTC; CDR3: CASSQDRSGWRGYTF
D: TRBD1; J: TRBJ2-7; V: TRBV18; size: -; DNA: TGTGCCAGTGCCGGGACAGGGAGCTCCTACGAGCAGTACTTC; CDR3: CASAGTGSSYEQYF
D: -; J: TRBJ2-1; V: TRBV13; size: -; DNA: TGTGCCAGCAGCTTAGAAGGTTTAGCTACCTACAATGAGCAGTTCTTC; CDR3: CASSLEGLATYNEQFF
D: TRBD1; J: TRBJ2-7; V: TRBV4-1; size: few; DNA: TGCGCCAGCAGCCAAAACAGGGGATGGTCCTACGAGCAGTACTTC; CDR3: CASSQNRGWSYEQYF
D: -; J: TRBJ1-1; V: TRBV2; size: -; DNA: TGTGCCAGCAGCCCCCACTACACTGAAGCTTTCTTT; CDR3: CASSPHYTEAFF
D: -; J: TRBJ2-1; V: TRBV15; size: -; DNA: TGTGCCACCAGCGGGGGAAGGGGGGGATACAATGAGCAGTTCTTC; CDR3: CATSGGRGGYNEQFF
D: -; J: TRBJ1-2; V: TRBV6-5; size: -; DNA: TGTGCCAGCAGTTACGACCCCTGGGGGGCTAACTATGGCTACACCTTC; CDR3: CASSYDPWGANYGYTF
D: -; J: TRBJ1-5; V: TRBV7-2; size: -; DNA: TGTGCCAGCAGCGTGGATAGCAATCAGCCCCAGCATTTT; CDR3: CASSVDSNQPQHF
D: -; J: TRBJ2-3; V: TRBV5-5; size: once; DNA: TGTGCCAGCAGGTCACTCCCGGGCCTCACAACAGATACGCAGTATTTT; CDR3: CASRSLPGLTTDTQYF
D: TRBD2; J: TRBJ2-7; V: TRBV30; size: -; DNA: TGTGCCTGGACCCGACTAGCGGGGGTTTCAAACGAGCAGTACTTC; CDR3: CAWTRLAGVSNEQYF
D: -; J: TRBJ1-1; V: TRBV10-2; size: -; DNA: TGCGCCAGCAGGACGAGGGAGGACACTGAAGCTTTCTTT; CDR3: CASRTREDTEAFF
D: -; J: TRBJ1-1; V: TRBV5-4; size: once; DNA: TGTGCCAGCAGGGGAGAGGGGGGTATGAACACTGAAGCTTTCTTT; CDR3: CASRGEGGMNTEAFF
D: -; J: TRBJ1-2; V: TRBV3-1/TRBV3-2; size: -; DNA: TGTGCCAGCAGCCCCCGCGTACGGCCTAACTATGGCTACACCTTC; CDR3: CASSPRVRPNYGYTF